Each of the 30 T cell receptor beta chains below was sequenced from the same sample in a study of T cells in Graves' hyperthyroidism and ophthalmopathy. TCR beta CDR3 regions were amplified from RNA transcripts. Using the HTBI primer set, a first-round RT-PCR was run on the TCR CDR3. TCRdb reanalysed the multiplex PCR reads using MiXCR and keeps one entry per CDR3 protein. The sample has 300,000 to 350,000 distinct CDR3 sequences; 15% to 20% are singletons. The sequenced sample was blood. These receptors originate from a man aged 25-40 years with Graves' hyperthyroidism.

This clonotype occurred many times. The V call is TRBV7-9, the J call TRBJ1-3; the D gene is possibly TRBD1 (5 bases). The V gene lost 5 bases and the J gene lost 0 bases, with 11 bases spanning the gap. Germline CDR1 and CDR2: SEHNR and FQNEAQ (reference sequence). This CDR3 comprises 15 residues. The CDR3 DNA is TGTGCCAGCAGCCGACAGCCCCTCTCTGGAAACACCATATATTTT. Amino acid sequence: CASSRQPLSGNTIYF. Looking up the rest from reference TRBV7-9 and TRBJ1-3 gives the full variable domain: DTGVSQNPRHKITKRGQNVTFRCDPISEHNRLYWYRQTLGQGPEFLTYFQNEAQLEKSRLLSDRFSAERPKGSFSTLEIQRTEQGDSAMYLCASSRQPLSGNTIYFGEGSWLTVV.

This clonotype occurred many times. The rearrangement links TRBV2 to TRBJ2-3, with a weak D call TRBD1 (6 bases). Germline V CDR1 and CDR2: SNHLY, FYNNEI. The CDR3 contains 15 residues. Trimming removed 5 bases at V and 4 bases at J, with 16 bases between. The CDR3 DNA follows: TGTGCCAGCAGTTGGACAGCCGAAGGGGCAGATACGCAGTATTTT. Its protein is CASSWTAEGADTQYF.

The chain carries TRBV28 and TRBJ2-4; D might be TRBD1 (6 bases). V was shortened by 4 bases and J by 7 bases, with 8 bases between the two germline ends. CDR1 is MDHEN, CDR2 SYDVKM, per germline. The CDR3 runs 12 residues. The DNA for the CDR3 is TGTGCCAGCAGTTACAGGGCGAACATTCAGTACTTC. Translated, it gives CASSYRANIQYF.

This clonotype was picked up many times. The chain carries TRBV6-1 and TRBJ2-5; 12 bases map to TRBD2. The trim removed 6 bases at V and 2 bases at J, leaving 4 bases unmatched. Germline values: CDR1 MNHNS, CDR2 SASEGT. This CDR3 has 15 amino acids. The CDR3 DNA follows: TGTGCCAGCAGCCAACTAGCGGGAGGTCAAGAGACCCAGTACTTC. This encodes CASSQLAGGQETQYF.

This clonotype has at least ten counts. This rearrangement joins TRBV18 to TRBJ2-7; D is undetermined. From germline, CDR1 is KGHSH and CDR2 LQKENI. V was clipped by 1 base and J by 7 bases, with 8 bases between them. The CDR3 sequence is 12 residues long. CDR3 nucleotides: TGTGCCAGCTCACCACAAACGAGGGAGCAGTACTTC. As protein: CASSPQTREQYF.

This clonotype was seen ten or more times. This chain connects TRBV28 to TRBJ2-1; D gene ambiguous. Trimming stripped 4 bases from V and 8 bases from J, with 9 bases between. From germline, CDR1 is MDHEN and CDR2 SYDVKM. The CDR3 has 12 residues. The CDR3 nucleotides are TGTGCCAGCAGTTCAGTTACTTATGAGCAGTTCTTC. It yields the protein CASSSVTYEQFF.

This chain connects TRBV6-1 to TRBJ2-1; no reliable D call. V shed 5 bases and J shed 8 bases, with 13 bases lying between them. The V gene's germline CDR1 is MNHNS and CDR2 SASEGT. This CDR3 spans 13 amino acids. CDR3 coding DNA: TGTGCCAGCAGTTTCACAAACTTGGATGAGCAGTTCTTC. Amino acid sequence: CASSFTNLDEQFF.

The sample holds many counts of this clonotype. V is TRBV5-8 and J is TRBJ1-1; D may be TRBD1 (6 bases). V dropped 5 bases and J dropped 5 bases, with 19 bases sitting between them. This CDR3 has 15 residues. Looked up from germline, CDR1 is SGHTS and CDR2 is YDEGEE. The CDR3 region has the DNA TGTGCCAGCAGATATACGGACAGAAGATTTACTGAAGCTTTCTTT. As protein: CASRYTDRRFTEAFF.

This clonotype was seen ten or more times. V is TRBV15 and J is TRBJ1-4; no definite D call. Germline V gene sequence: CDR1 LNHNV, CDR2 YYDKDF (reference sequence). The CDR3 extends over 15 amino acids. V lost 0 bases to trimming and J lost 9 bases, with 14 bases between them. CDR3 DNA sequence: TGTGCCACCAGCAGAGATTCGGGCAGCCTCAAAAAACTGTTTTTT. As protein: CATSRDSGSLKKLFF.

This clonotype was seen many times. This chain joins TRBV5-6 and TRBJ1-3; the D gene is possibly TRBD1 (6 bases). V was cut by 2 bases and J by 5 bases, with 14 bases left in between. The CDR3 length is 15 residues. Germline CDR1 reads SGHDT; CDR2 reads YYEEEE. CDR3 amino acids: CASSFGTHGRNTIYF. CDR3 DNA: TGTGCCAGCAGCTTCGGGACACACGGGAGAAACACCATATATTTT.

This clonotype was detected ten times or more. The V and J genes are TRBV7-9 and TRBJ2-3; 9 bases match TRBD1. CDR1 SEHNR and CDR2 FQNEAQ come from the germline V gene (reference sequence). V shed 2 bases, J shed 5 bases, and the junction held 8 bases outside the gene matches. The CDR3 has 16 amino acids. The CDR3 sequence: CASSLLSQGAGDTQYF. The CDR3 DNA sequence: TGTGCCAGCAGCTTACTCTCACAGGGGGCGGGAGATACGCAGTATTTT.

This clonotype was counted only a few times. This chain joins TRBV27 and TRBJ1-5, with D unclear. CDR3 size: 16 residues. Per germline, CDR1 MNHEY and CDR2 SMNVEV (reference sequence). The V end was cut by 6 bases, the J end by 1 base, with 16 bases between. CDR3 loop: CASSPRARGSNQPQHF. CDR3 nucleotide sequence: TGTGCCAGCAGCCCACGAGCTCGCGGCAGCAATCAGCCCCAGCATTTT.

The genes are TRBV19 and TRBJ1-5; D may be TRBD1 (5 bases). Trimming shortened V by 5 bases and J by 1 base, and 24 bases separated the two germline ends. This CDR3 contains 19 residues. Germline loops: CDR1 LNHDA, CDR2 SQIVND (reference sequence). The CDR3 sequence is CASSARKRDGRPSNQPQHF. The CDR3 DNA follows: TGTGCCAGTAGTGCGAGAAAAAGGGACGGACGTCCAAGCAATCAGCCCCAGCATTTT. The variable domain in full, with the rest retrieved from reference TRBV19 and TRBJ1-5, is DGGITQSPKYLFRKEGQNVTLSCEQNLNHDAMYWYRQDPGQGLRLIYYSQIVNDFQKGDIAEGYSVSREKKESFPLTVTSAQKNPTAFYLCASSARKRDGRPSNQPQHFGDGTRLSIL.

This clonotype was observed many times. V and J are TRBV6-1 and TRBJ1-1, with 9 bases that match TRBD1. Per the germline V gene, CDR1 is MNHNS and CDR2 is SASEGT. CDR3 length: 14 residues. The V segment lost 5 bases and the J segment 3 bases; nucleotides outside the gene matches: 4. CDR3 amino acids: CASSWTGVDTEAFF. DNA for the CDR3: TGTGCCAGCAGTTGGACAGGGGTCGACACTGAAGCTTTCTTT.

At least ten counts were recorded for this clonotype. V and J are TRBV2 and TRBJ2-3; 7 nucleotides agree with TRBD2. V trimming: 3 bases; J trimming: 4 bases; junction bases outside the gene matches: 7. Germline-derived CDR1 and CDR2 are SNHLY and FYNNEI. There are 15 residues in the CDR3. CDR3 nucleotides: TGTGCCAGCAGTGAGCGGGAGTCCGTAGCAGATACGCAGTATTTT. This translates into CASSERESVADTQYF.

This clonotype was seen many times. The chain recombines TRBV5-1 with TRBJ2-3; no clear D gene. Germline loops: CDR1 SGHRS, CDR2 YFSETQ. The CDR3 is made up of 13 amino acids. With 2 bases removed from V and 4 bases from J, the gap between germline ends came to 8 bases. In nucleotides, the CDR3 is TGCGCCAGCAGCTTTGGATCCGCAGATACGCAGTATTTT. Protein sequence: CASSFGSADTQYF.

This clonotype occurred many times. The V gene is TRBV20-1, the J gene TRBJ2-5, with a weak D call TRBD1 (6 bases). The CDR3 runs to 11 residues. Deletions cut 8 bases from V and 4 bases from J, with 11 bases between. Germline V gene data show CDR1 as DFQATT and CDR2 as SNEGSKA (reference sequence). DNA for the CDR3: TGCAGTTGGACAGAGCGAGAGACCCAGTACTTC. This translates into CSWTERETQYF.

This clonotype has a handful of counts. The CDR3 DNA reads TGTGCCAGCAGCCCCTTCGGGGACTACGAGCAGTACTTC. This translates into CASSPFGDYEQYF. The J gene is TRBJ2-7, the V gene TRBV7-9, with D perhaps matching TRBD2 (5 bases). This CDR3 contains 13 residues. Germline CDR1 is SEHNR and CDR2 is FQNEAQ (reference sequence). Trimming removed 5 bases from V and 3 bases from J, with 11 bases in between.

The chain uses TRBV4-1 and TRBJ2-7; 10 bases are a match to TRBD2. V gave up 1 base and J gave up 3 bases; unmatched junction bases: 9. The CDR3 sequence is 17 residues long. The V gene's germline CDR1 is MGHRA and CDR2 YSYEKL. CDR3 in amino acids: CASSQGLAGAPNYEQYF. DNA of the CDR3: TGCGCCAGCAGCCAAGGGCTAGCGGGAGCCCCAAACTACGAGCAGTACTTC.

The chain links TRBV7-2 to TRBJ1-4, with 7 positions matching TRBD1. J was trimmed by 8 bases and V by 5 bases; bases with no gene match: 8. Looked up from germline, CDR1 is SGHTA and CDR2 is FQGNSA. There are 14 residues in the CDR3. The CDR3 loop is CASSLDLRGEKLFF. DNA of the CDR3: TGTGCCAGCAGCCTGGACCTCAGGGGGGAAAAACTGTTTTTT.

This clonotype was found many times. The chain couples TRBV11-2 to TRBJ1-3; TRBD1 aligns across 8 bases. The CDR3 length is 16 residues. Germline V lookup: CDR1 SGHAT, CDR2 FQNNGV. The V and J ends lost 6 bases and 2 bases, in that order; junction bases with no gene match: 9. The CDR3 reads CASRGVRTGPGNTIYF. Here the CDR3 DNA reads TGTGCCAGCAGAGGCGTGAGGACAGGGCCTGGAAACACCATATATTTT.

This sequence joins TRBV5-1 and TRBJ2-1; 7 nucleotides match TRBD1. With 2 bases clipped from V and 7 bases from J, the junction kept 6 bases outside the gene matches. Germline CDR1 reads SGHRS; CDR2 reads YFSETQ. CDR3 length: 14 residues. The CDR3 here is CASSFETGRNEQFF. As DNA, the CDR3 is TGCGCCAGCAGCTTTGAGACAGGGCGTAATGAGCAGTTCTTC. Full variable domain (remainder filled in from reference TRBV5-1 and TRBJ2-1): KAGVTQTPRYLIKTRGQQVTLSCSPISGHRSVSWYQQTPGQGLQFLFEYFSETQRNKGNFPGRFSGRQFSNSRSEMNVSTLELGDSALYLCASSFETGRNEQFFGPGTRLTVL.

At least ten counts were recorded for this clonotype. The gene calls are TRBV11-2 and TRBJ2-3; TRBD2 is a possible D gene (5 bases). Germline CDR1 is SGHAT and CDR2 is FQNNGV. V shed 8 bases and J shed 0 bases, with 15 bases lying between them. The CDR3 is made up of 15 amino acids. CDR3 coding DNA: TGTGCCAGCCCCCGGGGAGATATGAGCACAGATACGCAGTATTTT. Protein product: CASPRGDMSTDTQYF.

The chain recombines TRBV6-1 with TRBJ2-6, with D perhaps matching TRBD1 (8 bases). Per the germline V gene, CDR1 is MNHNS and CDR2 is SASEGT. This CDR3 is built from 15 residues. V was pared by 10 bases and J by 2 bases, with 15 bases between. CDR3 sequence reads: CAIGTGGAGANVLTF. CDR3 DNA sequence: TGTGCCATCGGTACAGGGGGGGCTGGGGCCAACGTCCTGACTTTC.

Written as DNA, the CDR3 is TGTGCCAGCGGAACAGCCCCAGGGCCCCAGCATTTT. Translating gives CASGTAPGPQHF. The chain employs TRBV6-1 and TRBJ1-5, with unresolved D. Trimming took off 8 bases at V and 9 bases at J, with 14 bases between the two ends. Germline V gene data show CDR1 as MNHNS and CDR2 as SASEGT. There are 12 residues in the CDR3.

The chain couples TRBV11-2 to TRBJ2-3, with D tentatively TRBD1 (6 bases). The ends were cut back, 7 bases at V and 0 bases at J, with 20 bases in the middle. Germline loops: CDR1 SGHAT, CDR2 FQNNGV. CDR3 length: 17 residues. The CDR3 region has the DNA TGTGCCAGCACTATTGGGGGCCGGACTCCCAGCACAGATACGCAGTATTTT. Its translation: CASTIGGRTPSTDTQYF.

There are many counts of this clonotype. CDR3 DNA sequence: TGTGCCGGAGGGAGTCTTAACTATGGCTACACCTTC. This sequence encodes CAGGSLNYGYTF. The V gene is TRBV28, the J gene TRBJ1-2, with unresolved D. Germline V gene lookup returns CDR1 MDHEN and CDR2 SYDVKM. The CDR3 spans 12 residues. The V and J ends lost 11 bases and 1 base respectively, with 11 bases between them.

Many counts were recorded for this clonotype. J is TRBJ2-2 and V is TRBV12-3 or TRBV12-4, with 7 positions matching TRBD1. This CDR3 comprises 15 residues. V lost 1 base and J lost 5; bases outside the gene matches: 4. CDR3 DNA sequence: TGTGCCAGCAGTTTAGGGACAGGAAGGACCGGGGAGCTGTTTTTT. The encoded protein is CASSLGTGRTGELFF.

This clonotype came up a few times. The chain joins TRBV11-3 to TRBJ2-5; D gene unclear. V was clipped by 5 bases and J by 7 bases, with 17 bases between them. The CDR3 has 14 amino acids. The germline V gene has CDR1 SGHNT and CDR2 YENEEA. This CDR3 reads CASSPSRQLLTQYF. In DNA form, the CDR3 reads TGTGCCAGCAGCCCGAGTAGGCAGTTATTGACCCAGTACTTC. The variable domain in full, with the rest retrieved from reference TRBV11-3 and TRBJ2-5, is EAGVVQSPRYKIIEKKQPVAFWCNPISGHNTLYWYLQNLGQGPELLIRYENEEAVDDSQLPKDRFSAERLKGVDSTLKIQPAELGDSAVYLCASSPSRQLLTQYFGPGTRLLVL.

V gene TRBV5-1 combines with J gene TRBJ2-1; 8 bases line up with TRBD2. Germline lookup yields CDR1 SGHRS and CDR2 YFSETQ. The V and J ends lost 5 bases and 5 bases, in that order; junction bases with no gene match: 12. This CDR3 has 16 amino acids. CDR3 sequence: CASRKDAAGVNNEQFF. Here the CDR3 DNA reads TGCGCCAGCAGAAAGGATGCAGCGGGAGTAAACAATGAGCAGTTCTTC.